The 17 T cell receptor beta chains given below trace back to one sample, sequenced in a study of OX40 agonist ivuxolimab in advanced cancers. The protocol was immunoSEQ multiplex PCR, while the TCRdb copy is restricted to in-frame clones and leaves out a portion. The repertoire consists of about 28,000 clones, with about 90% occurring once and the leading ten covering over 12%. This sample comprised CD4+ or CD8+ T cells sorted from blood, obtained in a trial of the OX40 agonist ivuxolimab. The receptor set was obtained from an adult with an advanced solid tumor such as melanoma, head and neck, liver or kidney cancer.

In DNA, the CDR3 is TGTGCCAGCAGCGCCACAGCCTCGACAGGTTTTGCTGAGCAGTTCTTC. It specifies CASSATASTGFAEQFF. V is TRBV7-6 and J is TRBJ2-1; a weak D match, TRBD1 (6 bases). Germline V CDR1 and CDR2: SGHVS, FNYEAQ. Trimming cost V 5 bases and J 9 bases, with 23 bases left between them. This CDR3 contains 16 residues.

Within the sample, this clone is medium-sized. The same CDR3 is also encoded by other DNA sequences in this sample. This rearrangement joins TRBV19 to TRBJ1-5; TRBD1 aligns across 10 bases. The CDR3 sequence is 15 residues long. Germline trimming cut 6 bases from V and 4 bases from J; bases unmatched to any gene: 6. Germline V CDR1 and CDR2: LNHDA, SQIVND (reference sequence). The CDR3 DNA reads TGTGCCAGTAGCCCCTGGGGACAGGGGAATCAGCCCCAGCATTTT. It codes for CASSPWGQGNQPQHF.

V gene TRBV5-1 combines with J gene TRBJ1-1; the D is unclear. With 4 bases removed from V and 7 bases from J, the gap between germline ends came to 11 bases. Per the germline V gene, CDR1 is SGHRS and CDR2 is YFSETQ. The CDR3 is made up of 12 amino acids. The CDR3 spells CASSQYRDEAFF. The CDR3 nucleotides are TGCGCCAGCAGCCAATACAGAGATGAAGCTTTCTTT.

V and J are TRBV6-5 and TRBJ2-7; 9 positions agree with TRBD2. The CDR3 loop spans 14 amino acids. The V and J ends lost 5 bases and 2 bases, in that order; junction bases with no gene match: 4. Germline CDR1 MNHEY, CDR2 SVGAGI. CDR3 sequence reads: CASSLAGGPYEQYF. CDR3 in DNA: TGTGCCAGCAGTCTTGCGGGAGGGCCCTACGAGCAGTACTTC.

V usage is TRBV19 and J usage is TRBJ2-1; TRBD1 matches at 9 bases. The CDR3 contains 14 residues. V dropped 6 bases and J dropped 7; count of bases not matched to a gene: 7. Germline loops: CDR1 LNHDA, CDR2 SQIVND (reference sequence). The CDR3 DNA reads TGTGCCAGTAGGACCGGGACAGGGTCAAATGAGCAGTTCTTC. This sequence encodes CASRTGTGSNEQFF.

V and J are TRBV4-1 and TRBJ2-1, with 13 bases lining up with TRBD2. The CDR3 has 19 amino acids. V lost 4 bases, J lost 0 bases, and 9 bases stayed unmatched. Germline CDR1 MGHRA, CDR2 YSYEKL. The CDR3 sequence is CASSPGLAGVFSSYNEQFF. CDR3 bases: TGCGCCAGCAGCCCAGGACTAGCGGGAGTTTTTAGCTCCTACAATGAGCAGTTCTTC.

This rearrangement joins TRBV15 to TRBJ2-5; D gene uncertain. Germline V gene data show CDR1 as LNHNV and CDR2 as YYDKDF (reference sequence). With 1 base removed from V and 1 base from J, the gap between germline ends came to 7 bases. The CDR3 spans 14 residues. In DNA form, the CDR3 reads TGTGCCACCAGCAGAGTGGATCTCCAAGAGACCCAGTACTTC. The encoded protein is CATSRVDLQETQYF.

This clone was counted a single time. The rearrangement uses TRBV4-3 and TRBJ2-7; D is ambiguous. CDR3 length: 13 residues. Germline V gives CDR1 LGHNA, CDR2 YSLEER. The V end lost 1 base, the J end lost 2 bases, and 6 bases lay between the germline ends. CDR3 amino acids: CASSQGSAYEQYF. The CDR3, as DNA: TGCGCCAGCAGCCAAGGGTCCGCCTACGAGCAGTACTTC.

J is TRBJ2-1 and V is TRBV5-4, with D hard to call. The germline V gene encodes CDR1 SGHNT and CDR2 YYREEE (reference sequence). V lost 1 base to trimming and J lost 5 bases, with 7 bases between them. The CDR3 length is 13 residues. In DNA, the CDR3 is TGTGCCAGCAGCTTGAACATAAACAATGAGCAGTTCTTC. Its protein product is CASSLNINNEQFF.

The chain is built from TRBV5-8 and TRBJ2-7; TRBD2 agrees at 11 bases. Looked up from germline, CDR1 is SGHTS and CDR2 is YDEGEE. The CDR3 is 15 residues long. Trimming removed 4 bases from V and 1 base from J; junction bases left unmatched: 4. CDR3 coding DNA: TGTGCCAGCAGCATGGGACTAGCGGCTTCCTACGAGCAGTACTTC. Translated, it gives CASSMGLAASYEQYF.

This clone was counted once. The J gene is TRBJ2-5, the V gene TRBV4-3, with TRBD1 matching over 9 bases. This CDR3 has 16 residues. V shed 4 bases and J 5 bases; nucleotides not matched to a gene: 11. Germline V gives CDR1 LGHNA, CDR2 YSLEER. The CDR3: CASSPNRDRVYETQYF. Here the CDR3 DNA reads TGCGCCAGCAGCCCGAACCGGGACAGGGTGTATGAGACCCAGTACTTC.

This chain connects TRBV5-1 to TRBJ2-7; 7 bases map to TRBD1. Germline CDR1 reads SGHRS; CDR2 reads YFSETQ. V shed 1 base, J shed 6 bases, and the junction held 7 bases outside the gene matches. This CDR3 contains 14 residues. CDR3 in DNA: TGCGCCAGCAGCTTGAGCCTGACAGGGTCCGAGCAGTACTTC. Translation: CASSLSLTGSEQYF.

This chain uses TRBV7-6 with TRBJ2-7; possibly TRBD2 for D (6 bases). This CDR3 is 16 amino acids long. CDR1 SGHVS and CDR2 FNYEAQ come from the germline V gene. Between the trimmed V and J ends, which lost 1 base and 5 bases, there was a span of 18 bases. The CDR3 DNA sequence: TGTGCCAGCAGCTTAGTAGCGGAGGGCCCTTTCCACGAGCAGTACTTC. Protein sequence: CASSLVAEGPFHEQYF. Based on the CDR3 plus reference TRBV7-6 and TRBJ2-7, the full variable domain is GAGVSQSPRYKVTKRGQDVALRCDPISGHVSLYWYRQALGQGPEFLTYFNYEAQQDKSGLPNDRFSAERPEGSISTLTIQRTEQRDSAMYRCASSLVAEGPFHEQYFGPGTRLTVT.

The gene calls are TRBV19 and TRBJ2-1; D not resolved. Trimming removed 4 bases from V and 0 bases from J, with 10 bases in between. Germline values: CDR1 LNHDA, CDR2 SQIVND (reference sequence). This CDR3 region has 15 residues. CDR3 sequence: CASSKTPSSYNEQFF. CDR3 coding DNA: TGTGCCAGTAGTAAGACTCCGAGCTCCTACAATGAGCAGTTCTTC.

The J gene is TRBJ2-3, the V gene TRBV5-6; TRBD2 might be the D (5 bases). V was pared by 1 base and J by 6 bases, with 12 bases between. The CDR3 extends over 14 amino acids. The germline V gene encodes CDR1 SGHDT and CDR2 YYEEEE. The CDR3 nucleotides read TGTGCCAGCAGCTTGAGAGGGTTTGCGGATACGCAGTATTTT. Its translation is CASSLRGFADTQYF.

The gene calls are TRBV5-5 and TRBJ2-7, with 7 bases fitting TRBD2. The ends lost 0 bases at V and 3 bases at J; junction bases unmatched: 3. The CDR3 is made up of 14 amino acids. The germline CDR1 and CDR2 sequences are SGHKS and YYEKEE (reference sequence). CDR3 DNA: TGTGCCAGCAGCTTGGAGGCTAGCGGCTACGAGCAGTACTTC. Residues: CASSLEASGYEQYF.

CDR3 coding DNA: TGTGCCAGCAGCTTATTTGGGCTAGCGGGGGGGAACAATGAGCAGTTCTTC. Its translation is CASSLFGLAGGNNEQFF. The chain carries TRBV7-6 and TRBJ2-1; 12 positions agree with TRBD2. This CDR3 is built from 17 residues. CDR1 is SGHVS and CDR2 is FNYEAQ in the germline V gene. The V gene end was trimmed by 2 bases and the J gene end by 5 bases; junction bases not matched to a gene: 7.